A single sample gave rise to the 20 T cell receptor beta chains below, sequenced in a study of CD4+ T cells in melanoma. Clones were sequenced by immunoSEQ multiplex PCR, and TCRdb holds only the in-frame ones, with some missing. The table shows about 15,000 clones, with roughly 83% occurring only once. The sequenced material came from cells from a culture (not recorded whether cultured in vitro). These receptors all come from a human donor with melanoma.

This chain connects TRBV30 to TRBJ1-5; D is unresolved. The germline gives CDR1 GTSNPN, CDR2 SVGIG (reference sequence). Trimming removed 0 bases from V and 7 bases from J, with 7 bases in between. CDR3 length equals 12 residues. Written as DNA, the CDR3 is TGTGCCTGGAGTGTTTCCGGCCAGCCCCAGCATTTT. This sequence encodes CAWSVSGQPQHF.

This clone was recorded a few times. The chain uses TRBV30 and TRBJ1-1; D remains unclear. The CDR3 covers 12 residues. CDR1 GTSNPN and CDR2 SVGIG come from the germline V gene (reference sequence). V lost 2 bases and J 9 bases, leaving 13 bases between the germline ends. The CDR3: CAWSSERQKAFF. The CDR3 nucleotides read TGTGCCTGGAGTTCAGAGCGGCAAAAAGCTTTCTTT. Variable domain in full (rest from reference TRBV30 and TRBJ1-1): SQTIHQWPATLVQPVGSPLSLECTVEGTSNPNLYWYRQAAGRGLQLLFYSVGIGQISSEVPQNLSASRPQDRQFILSSKKLLLSDSGFYLCAWSSERQKAFFGQGTRLTVV.

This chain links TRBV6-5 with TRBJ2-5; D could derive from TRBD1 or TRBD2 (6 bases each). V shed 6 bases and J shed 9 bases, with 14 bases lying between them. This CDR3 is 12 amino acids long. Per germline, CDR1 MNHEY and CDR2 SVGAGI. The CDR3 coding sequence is TGTGCCAGCAGGGCGGGACCAGGGGCCCAGTACTTC. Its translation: CASRAGPGAQYF.

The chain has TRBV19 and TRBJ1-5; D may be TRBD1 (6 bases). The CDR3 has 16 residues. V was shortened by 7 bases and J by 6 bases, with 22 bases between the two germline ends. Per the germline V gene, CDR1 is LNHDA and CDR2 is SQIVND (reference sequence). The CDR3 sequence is CASTLEWGRGPQPQHF. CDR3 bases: TGTGCCAGTACCCTCGAGTGGGGCAGGGGACCTCAGCCCCAGCATTTT.

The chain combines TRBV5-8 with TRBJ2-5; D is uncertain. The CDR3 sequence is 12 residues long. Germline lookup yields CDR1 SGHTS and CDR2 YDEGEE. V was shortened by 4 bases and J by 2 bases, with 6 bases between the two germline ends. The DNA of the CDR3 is TGTGCCAGCAGCAAAAGACAAGAGACCCAGTACTTC. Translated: CASSKRQETQYF.

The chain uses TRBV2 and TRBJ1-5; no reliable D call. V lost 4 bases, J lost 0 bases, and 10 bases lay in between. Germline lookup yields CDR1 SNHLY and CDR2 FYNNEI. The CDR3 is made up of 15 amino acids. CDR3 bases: TGTGCCAGCAGTGGGGCAGCTGATAGCAATCAGCCCCAGCATTTT. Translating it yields CASSGAADSNQPQHF.

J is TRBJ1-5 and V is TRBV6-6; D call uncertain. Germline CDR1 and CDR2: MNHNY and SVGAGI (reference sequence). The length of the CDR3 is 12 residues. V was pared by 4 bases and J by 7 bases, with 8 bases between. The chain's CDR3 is CASSLLGQPQHF. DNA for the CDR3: TGTGCCAGCAGTTTACTCGGCCAGCCCCAGCATTTT.

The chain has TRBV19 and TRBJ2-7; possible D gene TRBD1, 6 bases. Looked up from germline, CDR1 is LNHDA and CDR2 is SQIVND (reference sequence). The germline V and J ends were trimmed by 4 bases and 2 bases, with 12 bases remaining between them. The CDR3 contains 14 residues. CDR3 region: CASSKQGFPYEQYF. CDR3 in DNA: TGTGCCAGTAGTAAACAGGGATTCCCCTACGAGCAGTACTTC.

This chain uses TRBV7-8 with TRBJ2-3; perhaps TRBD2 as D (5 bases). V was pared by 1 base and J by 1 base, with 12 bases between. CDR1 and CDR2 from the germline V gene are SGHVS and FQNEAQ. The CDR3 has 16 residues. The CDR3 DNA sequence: TGTGCCAGCAGCTTAGGAGCCCCCGGGGGCACAGATACGCAGTATTTT. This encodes CASSLGAPGGTDTQYF.

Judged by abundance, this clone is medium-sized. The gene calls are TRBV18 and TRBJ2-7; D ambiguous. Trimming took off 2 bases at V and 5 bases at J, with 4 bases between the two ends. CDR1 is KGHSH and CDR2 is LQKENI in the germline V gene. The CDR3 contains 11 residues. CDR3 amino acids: CASSPKDEQYF. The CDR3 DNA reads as TGTGCCAGCTCACCAAAGGACGAGCAGTACTTC.

This CDR3 reads CASSLGPGGSSGANVLTF. The CDR3, as DNA: TGCGCCAGCAGCTTGGGGCCAGGTGGGTCCTCTGGGGCCAACGTCCTGACTTTC. The chain has TRBV5-1 and TRBJ2-6; D is uncertain. This CDR3 comprises 18 residues. Germline values: CDR1 SGHRS, CDR2 YFSETQ. Trimming shortened V by 0 bases and J by 0 bases, and 13 bases separated the two germline ends.

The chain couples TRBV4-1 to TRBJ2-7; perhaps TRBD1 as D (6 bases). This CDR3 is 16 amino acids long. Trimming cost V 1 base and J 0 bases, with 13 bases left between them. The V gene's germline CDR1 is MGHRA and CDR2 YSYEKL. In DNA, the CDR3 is TGCGCCAGCAGCCAAGCGTACAGGGAAAGCTCCTACGAGCAGTACTTC. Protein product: CASSQAYRESSYEQYF.

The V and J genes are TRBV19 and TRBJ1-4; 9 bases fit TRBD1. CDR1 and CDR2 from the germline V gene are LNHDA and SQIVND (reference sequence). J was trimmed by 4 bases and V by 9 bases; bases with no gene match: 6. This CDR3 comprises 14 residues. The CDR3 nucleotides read TGTGCCAGCTTACCGGGACAGGGTAATGAAAAACTGTTTTTT. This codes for CASLPGQGNEKLFF.

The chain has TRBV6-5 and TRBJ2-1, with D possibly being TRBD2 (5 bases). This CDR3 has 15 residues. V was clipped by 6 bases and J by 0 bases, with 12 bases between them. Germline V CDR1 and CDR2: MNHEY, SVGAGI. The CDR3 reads CASSIQRSSYNEQFF. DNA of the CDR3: TGTGCCAGCAGCATCCAGCGGAGCTCCTACAATGAGCAGTTCTTC.

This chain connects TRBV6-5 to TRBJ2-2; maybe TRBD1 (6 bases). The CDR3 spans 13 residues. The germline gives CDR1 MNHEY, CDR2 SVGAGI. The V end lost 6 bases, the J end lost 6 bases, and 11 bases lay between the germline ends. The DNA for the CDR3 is TGTGCCAGCAGCAGGGGTGGATCCGGGGAGCTGTTTTTT. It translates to CASSRGGSGELFF.

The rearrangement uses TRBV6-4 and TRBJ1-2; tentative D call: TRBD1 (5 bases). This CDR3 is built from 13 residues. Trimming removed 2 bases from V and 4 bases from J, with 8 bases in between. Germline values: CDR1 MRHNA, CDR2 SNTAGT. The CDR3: CASSDGQSYGYTF. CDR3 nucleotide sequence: TGTGCCAGCAGTGACGGACAAAGCTATGGCTACACCTTC.

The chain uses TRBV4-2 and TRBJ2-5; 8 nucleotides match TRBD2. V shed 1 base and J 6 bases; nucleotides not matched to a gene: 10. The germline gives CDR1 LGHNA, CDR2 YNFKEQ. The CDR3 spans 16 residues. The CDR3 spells CASSQAGGGGEKTQYF. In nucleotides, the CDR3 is TGTGCCAGCAGCCAAGCCGGGGGGGGTGGCGAGAAGACCCAGTACTTC.

This chain's CDR3 is CASRGQEWHEQFF. The CDR3, as DNA: TGTGCCAGCCGGGGACAGGAATGGCATGAGCAGTTCTTC. The chain is built from TRBV18 and TRBJ2-1; 8 positions match TRBD1. Germline V gene data show CDR1 as KGHSH and CDR2 as LQKENI. CDR3 length equals 13 residues. V lost 8 bases and J lost 8; bases outside the gene matches: 8.

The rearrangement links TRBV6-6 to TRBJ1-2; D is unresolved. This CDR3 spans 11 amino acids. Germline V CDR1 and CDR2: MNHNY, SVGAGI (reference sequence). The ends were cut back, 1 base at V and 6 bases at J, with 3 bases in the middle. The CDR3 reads CASSYWDGYTF. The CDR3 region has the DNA TGTGCCAGCAGTTACTGGGATGGCTACACCTTC.

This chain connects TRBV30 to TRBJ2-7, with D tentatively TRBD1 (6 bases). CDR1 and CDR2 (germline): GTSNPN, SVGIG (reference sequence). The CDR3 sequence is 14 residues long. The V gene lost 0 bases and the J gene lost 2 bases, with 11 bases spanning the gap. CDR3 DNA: TGTGCCTGGAGTGTAAGGGGGTTCGCCTACGAGCAGTACTTC. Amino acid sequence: CAWSVRGFAYEQYF.